A single sample is the source of the 15 T cell receptor beta chains below, sequenced in a study of cytomegalovirus exposure and HLA in healthy donors. The PCR was carried out with 60 Vbeta primers and 13 Jbeta primers. The data were produced by immunoSEQ multiplex PCR, yet TCRdb's version contains in-frame clones alone and is incomplete. The table includes over 85,000 clones, about 70% detected once. Sequencing was performed on PBMCs. These TCRs come from a man younger than 45 in good health and CMV-seronegative.

V is TRBV4-1 and J is TRBJ2-7, with D maybe TRBD1 (5 bases). CDR1 and CDR2 (germline): MGHRA, YSYEKL. The length of the CDR3 is 15 residues. Deletions cut 1 base from V and 1 base from J, with 11 bases between. The CDR3: CASSQGGRSSYEQYF. The CDR3 nucleotides are TGCGCCAGCAGCCAAGGGGGCCGGTCGTCCTACGAGCAGTACTTC.

This chain connects TRBV20-1 to TRBJ2-3; TRBD1 might be the D (5 bases). The CDR3 spans 10 residues. CDR1 is DFQATT and CDR2 is SNEGSKA in the germline V gene (reference sequence). The V end lost 6 bases, the J end lost 4 bases, and 5 bases lay between the germline ends. For the CDR3, the DNA is TGCAGTGCAGGGGCAGATACGCAGTATTTT. It codes for CSAGADTQYF.

The chain is built from TRBV15 and TRBJ2-7; D may be TRBD2 (5 bases). Germline CDR1 reads LNHNV; CDR2 reads YYDKDF (reference sequence). The V end lost 3 bases, the J end lost 1 base, and 25 bases lay between the germline ends. The CDR3 has 19 amino acids. CDR3 protein: CATSSFRTGGPYDSYEQYF. Written as DNA, the CDR3 is TGTGCCACCAGCAGCTTCCGGACTGGCGGGCCTTATGATTCCTACGAGCAGTACTTC.

This clone was counted a few times. V is TRBV29-1 and J is TRBJ1-4, with 7 bases fitting TRBD1. Trimming removed 6 bases from V and 2 bases from J; junction bases left unmatched: 9. The CDR3 consists of 15 residues. CDR1 is SQVTM, CDR2 ANQGSEA, per germline. In nucleotides, the CDR3 is TGCAGCGTAGGGGGAATGACAGGGACTAATGAAAAACTGTTTTTT. Its translation: CSVGGMTGTNEKLFF.

In its sample, this clone was seen once. This CDR3 is CASSPFAGDNQPQHF. The CDR3 DNA sequence: TGTGCCAGCTCACCATTTGCGGGTGATAATCAGCCCCAGCATTTT. The chain employs TRBV18 and TRBJ1-5; D is uncertain. Germline V lookup: CDR1 KGHSH, CDR2 LQKENI. There are 15 residues in the CDR3. The ends were cut back, 2 bases at V and 4 bases at J, with 12 bases in the middle. Looking up the rest from reference TRBV18 and TRBJ1-5 gives the full variable domain: NAGVMQNPRHLVRRRGQEARLRCSPMKGHSHVYWYRQLPEEGLKFMVYLQKENIIDESGMPKERFSAEFPKEGPSILRIQQVVRGDSAAYFCASSPFAGDNQPQHFGDGTRLSIL.

The chain joins TRBV10-3 to TRBJ2-7; D is ambiguous. The CDR3 is 13 residues long. CDR1 ENHRY and CDR2 SYGVKD come from the germline V gene. Trimming left V 8 bases short and J 0 bases short, with 11 bases between. CDR3 in amino acids: CAIGPSPSYEQYF. In DNA, the CDR3 is TGTGCCATCGGTCCCAGTCCCTCCTACGAGCAGTACTTC.

The J gene is TRBJ1-1, the V gene TRBV28; no reliable D call. V lost 5 bases and J lost 1, with 23 bases in between. This CDR3 spans 18 amino acids. Germline assignment: CDR1 MDHEN and CDR2 SYDVKM. The CDR3: CASSPVALGRKENTEAFF. The CDR3 DNA reads TGTGCCAGCAGTCCAGTTGCCCTAGGCAGAAAAGAGAACACTGAAGCTTTCTTT. The whole variable domain, remainder taken from reference TRBV28 and TRBJ1-1, is DVKVTQSSRYLVKRTGEKVFLECVQDMDHENMFWYRQDPGLGLRLIYFSYDVKMKEKGDIPEGYSVSREKKERFSLILESASTNQTSMYLCASSPVALGRKENTEAFFGQGTRLTVV.

The chain couples TRBV30 to TRBJ1-5, with 8 nucleotides matching TRBD1. Germline CDR1 and CDR2: GTSNPN and SVGIG (reference sequence). The junction had 6 bases not matched to a gene; V was cut back by 4 bases and J by 7 bases. The CDR3 is made up of 13 amino acids. Here the CDR3 reads CAWTATGDQPQHF. In nucleotides, the CDR3 is TGTGCCTGGACCGCGACAGGGGACCAGCCCCAGCATTTT. Full variable domain (remainder filled in from reference TRBV30 and TRBJ1-5): SQTIHQWPATLVQPVGSPLSLECTVEGTSNPNLYWYRQAAGRGLQLLFYSVGIGQISSEVPQNLSASRPQDRQFILSSKKLLLSDSGFYLCAWTATGDQPQHFGDGTRLSIL.

This clone was recorded once. The rearrangement uses TRBV11-2 and TRBJ2-1, with a possible D match to TRBD2 (7 bases). Germline-derived CDR1 and CDR2 are SGHAT and FQNNGV. The CDR3 consists of 15 residues. Trimming left V 2 bases short and J 10 bases short, with 18 bases between. CDR3 nucleotides: TGTGCCAGCAGCTTAAGTTTGGGGGGGGCCGGGGAGCAGTTCTTC. Protein: CASSLSLGGAGEQFF.

The chain joins TRBV21-1 to TRBJ2-2; the tabulated D call, TRBD1, remains unverified against the DNA. TRBV21-1 has pseudogene status. This CDR3 is 17 amino acids long. The chain's CDR3 is CASSPLPGQGEIGELFF. The DNA of the CDR3 is TGTGCCAGCAGCCCACTCCCGGGACAGGGCGAAATCGGGGAGCTGTTTTTT.

A single count supports this clone. The chain is built from TRBV27 and TRBJ2-2; D unresolved. With 2 bases removed from V and 0 bases from J, the gap between germline ends came to 7 bases. This CDR3 is 15 amino acids long. Germline V lookup: CDR1 MNHEY, CDR2 SMNVEV (reference sequence). In nucleotides, the CDR3 is TGTGCCAGCAGTTTAGGGCTCGCGAACACCGGGGAGCTGTTTTTT. Protein product: CASSLGLANTGELFF.

This chain connects TRBV5-6 to TRBJ2-7; 8 nucleotides line up with TRBD1. Germline V gene data show CDR1 as SGHDT and CDR2 as YYEEEE. Trimming removed 4 bases from V and 4 bases from J; junction bases left unmatched: 7. The CDR3 length is 14 residues. The CDR3 nucleotides are TGTGCCAGCAGCCCGAGGACAGGGTTGTACGAGCAGTACTTC. It is translated as CASSPRTGLYEQYF.

The J gene is TRBJ2-2, the V gene TRBV2; TRBD2 matches 9 bases. V shed 0 bases, J shed 6 bases, and the junction held 2 bases outside the gene matches. The CDR3 length is 15 residues. Germline V CDR1 and CDR2: SNHLY, FYNNEI. CDR3 in amino acids: CASSEAGLAAGELFF. The CDR3 nucleotides are TGTGCCAGCAGTGAAGCGGGACTAGCCGCCGGGGAGCTGTTTTTT.

The chain links TRBV7-8 to TRBJ1-2, with no clear D. Germline values: CDR1 SGHVS, CDR2 FQNEAQ. This CDR3 is 13 amino acids long. The V and J ends lost 1 base and 4 bases respectively, with 7 bases between them. The CDR3 DNA sequence: TGTGCCAGCAGCTTAGAGCGATCCTATGGCTACACCTTC. As protein: CASSLERSYGYTF.

The chain recombines TRBV4-1 with TRBJ1-5, with D perhaps matching TRBD1 (5 bases). CDR1 MGHRA and CDR2 YSYEKL come from the germline V gene. The ends were cut back, 0 bases at V and 0 bases at J, with 15 bases in the middle. This CDR3 is built from 18 residues. The CDR3 sequence is CASSQDLGQPFSNQPQHF. Written as DNA, the CDR3 is TGCGCCAGCAGCCAAGATCTAGGACAACCATTTAGCAATCAGCCCCAGCATTTT.